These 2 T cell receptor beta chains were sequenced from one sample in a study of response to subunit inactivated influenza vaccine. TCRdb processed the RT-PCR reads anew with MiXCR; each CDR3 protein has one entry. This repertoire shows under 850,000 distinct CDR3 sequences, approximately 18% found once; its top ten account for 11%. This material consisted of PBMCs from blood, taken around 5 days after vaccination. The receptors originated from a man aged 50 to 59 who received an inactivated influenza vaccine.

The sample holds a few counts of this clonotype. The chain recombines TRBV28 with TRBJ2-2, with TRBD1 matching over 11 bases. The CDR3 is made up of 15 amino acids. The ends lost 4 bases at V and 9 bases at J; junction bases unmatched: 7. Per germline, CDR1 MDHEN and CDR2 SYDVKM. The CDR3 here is CASSWTGGQIRELFF. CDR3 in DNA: TGTGCCAGCAGTTGGACAGGGGGCCAGATTAGGGAGCTGTTTTTT.

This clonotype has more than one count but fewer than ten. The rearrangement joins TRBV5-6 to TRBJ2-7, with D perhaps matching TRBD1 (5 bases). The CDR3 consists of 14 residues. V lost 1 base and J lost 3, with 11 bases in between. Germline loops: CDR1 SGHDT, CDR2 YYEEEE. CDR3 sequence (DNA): TGTGCCAGCAGCTTGTCAGGGAAACGCTACGAGCAGTACTTC. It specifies CASSLSGKRYEQYF. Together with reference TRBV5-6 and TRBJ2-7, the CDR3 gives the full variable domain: DAGVTQSPTHLIKTRGQQVTLRCSPKSGHDTVSWYQQALGQGPQFIFQYYEEEERQRGNFPDRFSGHQFPNYSSELNVNALLLGDSALYLCASSLSGKRYEQYFGPGTRLTVT.